A single sample gave rise to the 10 T cell receptor beta chains below, sequenced in a study of blood T cell repertoires in COVID-19 (dated by TCRdb to 2018 to 2021). Preparation of the library involved the immunoSEQ multiplex PCR assay. The table was pulled from immuneACCESS by TCRdb, which kept in-frame rearrangements only. Such tables lose some clones; where checked, under half of the loss comes from unresolved V genes, and the rest has no known cause. This sample holds 140,000 or so clones; approximately 84% were observed only once. The ten largest clones add up to approximately 8% of the sample. Sequences were obtained from peripheral blood. The receptors were sampled from a human donor in a cohort sampled during active COVID-19.

The chain is built from TRBV5-1 and TRBJ1-1; the D is unclear. This CDR3 is built from 14 residues. The V and J ends lost 7 bases and 2 bases respectively, with 15 bases between them. CDR1 and CDR2 (germline): SGHRS, YFSETQ. CDR3 protein: CASGGGNVNTEAFF. In DNA, the CDR3 is TGCGCCAGCGGAGGCGGAAACGTTAACACTGAAGCTTTCTTT.

The V call is TRBV9, the J call TRBJ1-1; maybe TRBD1 (5 bases). Germline CDR1 SGDLS, CDR2 YYNGEE. The CDR3 consists of 14 residues. The ends were cut back, 1 base at V and 2 bases at J, with 9 bases in the middle. The CDR3 spells CASSVSGGNTEAFF. The CDR3 nucleotides are TGTGCCAGCAGCGTATCGGGGGGTAACACTGAAGCTTTCTTT.

This chain connects TRBV11-2 to TRBJ2-5; D perhaps matches TRBD2 (6 bases). The germline V gene encodes CDR1 SGHAT and CDR2 FQNNGV. The CDR3 contains 12 residues. V was shortened by 1 base and J by 9 bases, with 9 bases between the two germline ends. The CDR3 coding sequence is TGTGCCAGCAGCTTAGGAACGGGGGCCCAGTACTTC. Its translation: CASSLGTGAQYF.

CDR3 nucleotides: TGTGCTACGGGACAGACCCCGAGCCAGGCCCAGCATTTT. It yields the protein CATGQTPSQAQHF. The chain is built from TRBV12-5 and TRBJ1-5, with 7 positions matching TRBD1. CDR3 length equals 13 residues. V lost 10 bases to trimming and J lost 11 bases; unmatched junction nucleotides: 14. CDR1 is LGHNT, CDR2 FRNRAP, per germline.

The CDR3 sequence: CAISGPGGISGNTIYF. As DNA, the CDR3 is TGTGCCATCAGTGGCCCGGGAGGGATCTCTGGAAACACCATATATTTT. This chain uses TRBV10-3 with TRBJ1-3; D ambiguous. Germline V gene sequence: CDR1 ENHRY, CDR2 SYGVKD. Deletions cut 4 bases from V and 0 bases from J, with 13 bases between. The CDR3 totals 16 residues.

This rearrangement joins TRBV3-1 (or the pseudogene TRBV3-2) to TRBJ1-1; the D is unclear. V lost 1 base to trimming and J lost 4 bases, with 13 bases between them. The CDR3 runs to 15 residues. Germline lookup yields CDR1 LGHDT and CDR2 YNNKEL (reference sequence). This CDR3 reads CASSQGIPTGTEAFF. DNA of the CDR3: TGTGCCAGCAGCCAAGGTATCCCCACCGGCACTGAAGCTTTCTTT.

V gene TRBV25-1 combines with J gene TRBJ1-2; 8 bases match TRBD1. CDR1 is MGHDK and CDR2 is SYGVNS in the germline V gene. The J segment lost 2 bases and the V segment lost 4 bases, leaving 9 bases of the junction unmatched. CDR3 length: 16 residues. CDR3 region: CASSVGQGISNYGYTF. The DNA for the CDR3 is TGTGCCAGCAGTGTCGGACAGGGTATTTCCAACTATGGCTACACCTTC.

This rearrangement joins TRBV5-1 to TRBJ2-5, with TRBD2 matching 7 bases. CDR1 SGHRS and CDR2 YFSETQ come from the germline V gene. This CDR3 comprises 13 residues. The junction had 12 bases not matched to a gene; V was cut back by 10 bases and J by 6 bases. CDR3 residues: CAGFPWGGKTQYF. CDR3 nucleotides: TGCGCCGGGTTCCCGTGGGGGGGAAAGACCCAGTACTTC.

The V call is TRBV6-1, the J call TRBJ2-2; weak D call: TRBD1 (6 bases). V dropped 3 bases and J dropped 3 bases, with 8 bases sitting between them. This CDR3 has 14 residues. Germline CDR1 is MNHNS and CDR2 is SASEGT. The DNA for the CDR3 is TGTGCCAGCAGTGACAGGGGTCACACCGGGGAGCTGTTTTTT. Amino acids: CASSDRGHTGELFF.

The chain has TRBV5-1 and TRBJ1-2, with 10 bases lining up with TRBD1. The germline V gene encodes CDR1 SGHRS and CDR2 YFSETQ. CDR3 length: 14 amino acids. After removal of 3 bases from V and 8 bases from J, the junction contained 7 bases not matched to a gene. The CDR3 nucleotides are TGCGCCAGCAGCTCTTCGACAGGGGGCGAGGGCTACACCTTC. It codes for CASSSSTGGEGYTF. The full variable domain, its missing parts supplied by reference TRBV5-1 and TRBJ1-2, is KAGVTQTPRYLIKTRGQQVTLSCSPISGHRSVSWYQQTPGQGLQFLFEYFSETQRNKGNFPGRFSGRQFSNSRSEMNVSTLELGDSALYLCASSSSTGGEGYTFGSGTRLTVV.